Listed here is a single T cell receptor beta chain. The data were obtained in a study of early T cells in non-severe SARS-CoV-2 infection. Across the whole study: The chains were unpaired, and the sequenced material was bulk RNA from unsorted whole blood.

The library protocol tagged individual cDNA molecules with unique molecular identifiers. Using its own MiXCR run on the 5' RACE reads, TCRdb lists one record per CDR3 protein. The sample holds about 64,000 distinct CDR3 sequences, 20% to 25% seen once. CDR1 and CDR2 from the germline V gene are MNHEY and SMNVEV (reference sequence). V dropped 5 bases and J dropped 5; count of bases not matched to a gene: 10. There are 15 residues in the CDR3. The clonotype originates from an adult who was a healthcare worker with PCR-confirmed SARS-CoV-2 infection or an uninfected control (not recorded which). The chain is built from TRBV27 and TRBJ2-7; TRBD1 aligns across 9 bases. Source: whole blood, taken at baseline. Here the CDR3 reads CASSERTGVNDEQYF. The CDR3 DNA is TGTGCCAGCAGTGAGAGGACAGGGGTGAACGACGAGCAGTACTTC.